A single sample is the source of the 5 T cell receptor beta chains below, sequenced in a study of identical twins. TCRdb called the 5' RACE reads again in MiXCR, with one record for every CDR3 protein. The sample has 1.5 million or so distinct CDR3 sequences, under 35% seen once. The sequenced material came from cord blood. These receptors were taken from a newborn girl in good health.

The rearrangement links TRBV7-9 to TRBJ2-5; no firm D call. CDR1 SEHNR and CDR2 FQNEAQ come from the germline V gene (reference sequence). Trimming stripped 2 bases from V and 4 bases from J, with 8 bases between. CDR3 length: 13 residues. This chain's CDR3 is CASSLTARETQYF. The DNA of the CDR3 is TGTGCCAGCAGCTTAACGGCTAGAGAGACCCAGTACTTC.

The J gene is TRBJ1-5, the V gene TRBV2; D perhaps matches TRBD1 (5 bases). Deletions cut 7 bases from V and 2 bases from J, with 12 bases between. CDR3 length: 14 amino acids. The germline V gene has CDR1 SNHLY and CDR2 FYNNEI. CDR3 in DNA: TGTGCCAGCAATTCGGTGGGGGGCAATCAGCCCCAGCATTTT. As protein: CASNSVGGNQPQHF.

This clonotype has more than one count but fewer than ten. J is TRBJ2-3 and V is TRBV13; 10 nucleotides line up with TRBD2. The junction had 8 bases not matched to a gene; V was cut back by 5 bases and J by 0 bases. This CDR3 spans 17 amino acids. Germline-derived CDR1 and CDR2 are PRHDT and FYEKMQ (reference sequence). This CDR3 is CASSPDLTSGSTDTQYF. The CDR3 DNA sequence: TGTGCCAGCAGCCCCGATCTGACTAGCGGGAGCACAGATACGCAGTATTTT.

V usage is TRBV6-2 or TRBV6-3 and J usage is TRBJ1-2; D call uncertain. This CDR3 has 12 residues. The germline V gene has CDR1 MNHEY and CDR2 SVGEGT. Trimming took off 2 bases at V and 8 bases at J, with 9 bases between the two ends. CDR3 DNA: TGTGCCAGCAGTTACCCAGCGCGGGGCTACACCTTC. Amino acid sequence: CASSYPARGYTF.

V gene TRBV11-2 combines with J gene TRBJ2-7; 9 bases map to TRBD1. Germline trimming cut 6 bases from V and 2 bases from J; bases unmatched to any gene: 11. Per the germline V gene, CDR1 is SGHAT and CDR2 is FQNNGV. The CDR3 runs to 16 residues. The CDR3 nucleotides read TGTGCCAGCAGTGAGGGGACCGGGACAGGGACCTACGAGCAGTACTTC. Amino acid sequence: CASSEGTGTGTYEQYF.